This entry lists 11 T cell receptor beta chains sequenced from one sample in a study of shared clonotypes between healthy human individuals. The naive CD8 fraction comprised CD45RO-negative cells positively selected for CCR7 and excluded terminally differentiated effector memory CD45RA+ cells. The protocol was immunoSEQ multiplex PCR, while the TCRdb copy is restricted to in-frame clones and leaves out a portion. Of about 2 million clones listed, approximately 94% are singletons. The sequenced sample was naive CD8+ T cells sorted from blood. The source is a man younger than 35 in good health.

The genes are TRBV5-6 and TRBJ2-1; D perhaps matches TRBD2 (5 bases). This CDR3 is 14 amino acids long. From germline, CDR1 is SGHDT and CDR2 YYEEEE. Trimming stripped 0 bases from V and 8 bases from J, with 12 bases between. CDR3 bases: TGTGCCAGCAGCTTGGAGACTATCCCAGATGAGCAGTTCTTC. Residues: CASSLETIPDEQFF.

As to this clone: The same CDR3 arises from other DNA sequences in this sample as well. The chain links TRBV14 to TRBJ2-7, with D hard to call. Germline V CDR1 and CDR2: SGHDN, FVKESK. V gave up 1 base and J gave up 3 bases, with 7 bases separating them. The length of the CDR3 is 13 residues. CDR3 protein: CASSQVTGYEQYF. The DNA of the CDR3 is TGTGCCAGCAGCCAAGTTACCGGCTACGAGCAGTACTTC.

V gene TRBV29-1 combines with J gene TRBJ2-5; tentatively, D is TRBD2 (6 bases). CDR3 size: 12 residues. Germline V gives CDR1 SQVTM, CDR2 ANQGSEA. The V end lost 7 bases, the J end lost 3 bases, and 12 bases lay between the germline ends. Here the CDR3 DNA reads TGCAGCGGTAGACTAGGCGAAGAGACCCAGTACTTC. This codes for CSGRLGEETQYF.

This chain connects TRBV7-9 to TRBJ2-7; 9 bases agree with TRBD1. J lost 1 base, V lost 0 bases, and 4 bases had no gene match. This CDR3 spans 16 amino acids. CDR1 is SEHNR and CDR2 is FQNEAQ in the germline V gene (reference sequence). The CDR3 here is CASSLAVTGGSYEQYF. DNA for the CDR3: TGTGCCAGCAGCTTAGCTGTGACAGGGGGGTCCTACGAGCAGTACTTC. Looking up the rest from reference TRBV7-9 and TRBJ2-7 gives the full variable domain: DTGVSQNPRHKITKRGQNVTFRCDPISEHNRLYWYRQTLGQGPEFLTYFQNEAQLEKSRLLSDRFSAERPKGSFSTLEIQRTEQGDSAMYLCASSLAVTGGSYEQYFGPGTRLTVT.

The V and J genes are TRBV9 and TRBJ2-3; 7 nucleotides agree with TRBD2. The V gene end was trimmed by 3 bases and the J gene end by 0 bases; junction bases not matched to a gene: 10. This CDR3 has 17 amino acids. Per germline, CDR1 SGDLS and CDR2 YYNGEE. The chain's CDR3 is CASSASGGAGSTDTQYF. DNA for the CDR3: TGTGCCAGCAGCGCCTCGGGGGGAGCGGGCAGCACAGATACGCAGTATTTT.

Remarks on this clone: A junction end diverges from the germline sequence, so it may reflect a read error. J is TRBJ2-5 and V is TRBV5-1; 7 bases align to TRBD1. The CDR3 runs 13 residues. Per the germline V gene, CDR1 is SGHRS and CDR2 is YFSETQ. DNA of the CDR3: TGCACCAGCAGAGACAGGGCTCAAGAGACCCAGTACTTC. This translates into CTSRDRAQETQYF.

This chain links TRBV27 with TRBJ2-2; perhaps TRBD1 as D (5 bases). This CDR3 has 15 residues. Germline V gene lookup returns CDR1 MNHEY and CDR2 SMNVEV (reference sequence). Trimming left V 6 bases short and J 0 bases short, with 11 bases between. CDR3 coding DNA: TGTGCCAGCAGCAGGACACGGTCGAACACCGGGGAGCTGTTTTTT. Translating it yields CASSRTRSNTGELFF.

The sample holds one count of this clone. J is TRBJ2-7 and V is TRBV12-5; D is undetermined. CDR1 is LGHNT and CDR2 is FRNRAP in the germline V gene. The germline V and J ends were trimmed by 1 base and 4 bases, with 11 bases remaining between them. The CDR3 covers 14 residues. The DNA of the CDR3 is TGTGCTAGTGGTTTGGGGACGAGTGATTACGAGCAGTACTTC. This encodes CASGLGTSDYEQYF.

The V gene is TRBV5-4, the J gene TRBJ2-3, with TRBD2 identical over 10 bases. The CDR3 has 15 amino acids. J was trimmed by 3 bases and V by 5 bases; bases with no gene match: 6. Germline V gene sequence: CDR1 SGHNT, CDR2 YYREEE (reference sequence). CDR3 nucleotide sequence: TGTGCCAGCAGTACAAGGACTAGCGGAACAGATACGCAGTATTTT. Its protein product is CASSTRTSGTDTQYF.

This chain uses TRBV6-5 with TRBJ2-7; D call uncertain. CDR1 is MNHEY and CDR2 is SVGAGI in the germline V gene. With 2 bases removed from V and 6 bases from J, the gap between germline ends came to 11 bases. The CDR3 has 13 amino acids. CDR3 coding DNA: TGTGCCAGCAGTTACGGGCAGTCCCTCGAGCAGTACTTC. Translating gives CASSYGQSLEQYF.

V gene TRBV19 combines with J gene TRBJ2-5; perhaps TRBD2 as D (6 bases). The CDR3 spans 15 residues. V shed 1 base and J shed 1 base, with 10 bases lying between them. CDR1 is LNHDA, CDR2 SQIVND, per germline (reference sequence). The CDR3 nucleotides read TGTGCCAGTAGTATAGTAGGAGGGCTCCAAGAGACCCAGTACTTC. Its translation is CASSIVGGLQETQYF.